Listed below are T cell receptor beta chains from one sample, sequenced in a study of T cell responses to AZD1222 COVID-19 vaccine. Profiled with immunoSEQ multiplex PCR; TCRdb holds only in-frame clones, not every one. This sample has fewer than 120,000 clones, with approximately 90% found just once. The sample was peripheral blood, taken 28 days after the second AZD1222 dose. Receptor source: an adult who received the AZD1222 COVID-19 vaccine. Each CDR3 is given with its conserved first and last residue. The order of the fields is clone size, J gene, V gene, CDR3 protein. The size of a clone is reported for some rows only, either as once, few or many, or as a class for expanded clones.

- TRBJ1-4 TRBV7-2 CASSLRQANEKLFF
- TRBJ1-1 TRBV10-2 CASRTNGNTEAFF
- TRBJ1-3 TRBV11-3 CASSLEGVSGNTIYF
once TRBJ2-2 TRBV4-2 CASSQDGGTGELFF
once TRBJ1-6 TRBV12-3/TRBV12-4 CASSLVGNSPLHF
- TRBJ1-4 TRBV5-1 CASSMDEKLFF
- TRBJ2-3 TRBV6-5 CANRDRESDTQYF
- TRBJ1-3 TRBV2 CASRNSGNTIYF
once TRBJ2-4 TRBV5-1 CASSFRPGTGGLAKNIQYF
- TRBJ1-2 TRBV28 CASSFGGNTNYGYTF
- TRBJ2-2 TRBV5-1 CASSLFRDRVGELFF
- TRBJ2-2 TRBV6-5 CASSYSASGTGELFF
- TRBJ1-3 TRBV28 CASRFGPATLRSSGNTIYF
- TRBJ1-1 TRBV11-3 CASSPMGLSAFF
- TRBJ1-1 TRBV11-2 CASSMTGMGTEAFF
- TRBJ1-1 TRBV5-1 CASKGESEAFF
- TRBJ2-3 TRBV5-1 CASSPGLAGGITDTQYF
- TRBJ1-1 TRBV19 CASSTPQGAPTEAFF
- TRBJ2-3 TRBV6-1 CASSEHRATQYF
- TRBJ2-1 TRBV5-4 CASSDRGEPYNEQFF
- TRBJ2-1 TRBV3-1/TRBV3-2 CASSPGTNYNEQFF
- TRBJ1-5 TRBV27 CASSPRVPLGQPQHF
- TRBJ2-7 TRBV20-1 CSASPGQGISYEQYF
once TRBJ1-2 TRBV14 CASSRQGVWDGYTF
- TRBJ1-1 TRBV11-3 CASSFRGNTEAFF
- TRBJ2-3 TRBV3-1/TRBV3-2 CASSQDLGTNTDTQYF
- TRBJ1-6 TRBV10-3 CAISERGQHRGNNSPLHF
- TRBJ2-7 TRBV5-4 CASSLYGTGNPSHHYEQYF
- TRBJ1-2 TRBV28 CASSSSRVEGYTF
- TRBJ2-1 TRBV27 CASRPYSLLEINEQFF